The 16 T cell receptor beta chains presented below share a single source sample, sequenced in a study of blood T cell repertoires in COVID-19. Data came from immunoSEQ multiplex PCR; TCRdb stores just in-frame clones and leaves some out. The table has about 48,000 clones, more than 70% seen once. Specimen: peripheral blood. The receptors come from an older woman with acute or convalescent COVID-19.

The chain couples TRBV12-2 to TRBJ2-7; the D segment call TRBD1 is taken from the table without a DNA check. TRBV12-2 is a known pseudogene. The CDR3 runs 15 residues. The CDR3 DNA is TGTGCAAGTCGCGCCCCGGGACAGGGTAACTACGAGCAGTACTTC. Protein: CASRAPGQGNYEQYF.

This chain links TRBV9 with TRBJ2-5, with D possibly being TRBD1 (5 bases). The CDR3 is 18 residues long. Germline V CDR1 and CDR2: SGDLS, YYNGEE. With 0 bases removed from V and 1 base from J, the gap between germline ends came to 19 bases. This CDR3 reads CASSVAGAGMGSQETQYF. DNA of the CDR3: TGTGCCAGCAGCGTAGCTGGGGCAGGGATGGGGTCCCAAGAGACCCAGTACTTC. The full variable domain, in which reference TRBV9 and TRBJ2-5 provide the parts outside the CDR3, is DSGVTQTPKHLITATGQRVTLRCSPRSGDLSVYWYQQSLDQGLQFLIQYYNGEERAKGNILERFSAQQFPDLHSELNLSSLELGDSALYFCASSVAGAGMGSQETQYFGPGTRLLVL.

The chain uses TRBV10-3 and TRBJ1-1, with a possible D match to TRBD1 (5 bases). V dropped 6 bases and J dropped 6 bases, with 20 bases sitting between them. This CDR3 contains 15 residues. Per germline, CDR1 ENHRY and CDR2 SYGVKD. CDR3 sequence: CAIRALRDGTSEAFF. CDR3 nucleotide sequence: TGTGCCATCAGGGCCCTCAGGGATGGAACTTCTGAAGCTTTCTTT.

V gene TRBV19 combines with J gene TRBJ1-1; D not certain. Trimming left V 8 bases short and J 5 bases short, with 15 bases between. The CDR3 extends over 13 amino acids. From germline, CDR1 is LNHDA and CDR2 SQIVND (reference sequence). For the CDR3, the DNA is TGTGCCAGTTCAACGGCGGGGAGAACTGAAGCTTTCTTT. It translates to CASSTAGRTEAFF.

This chain connects TRBV7-2 to TRBJ1-2; the D is unclear. V lost 3 bases and J 1 base, leaving 6 bases between the germline ends. The CDR3 runs to 13 residues. Germline values: CDR1 SGHTA, CDR2 FQGNSA. CDR3 sequence (DNA): TGTGCCAGCAGCTTGGAGTATAACTATGGCTACACCTTC. Its translation: CASSLEYNYGYTF.

The chain carries TRBV6-6 and TRBJ2-7, with TRBD2 matching 7 bases. The CDR3 is 15 residues long. Germline CDR1 is MNHNY and CDR2 is SVGAGI (reference sequence). After removal of 0 bases from V and 7 bases from J, the junction contained 9 bases not matched to a gene. The CDR3 is CASSYSAANGREQYF. CDR3 coding DNA: TGTGCCAGCAGTTACTCAGCGGCCAACGGGAGGGAGCAGTACTTC.

The V gene is TRBV5-1, the J gene TRBJ2-5; no clear D. V lost 0 bases, J lost 3 bases, and 9 bases lay in between. The CDR3 covers 14 residues. Germline V gives CDR1 SGHRS, CDR2 YFSETQ. The CDR3 nucleotides are TGCGCCAGCAGCTTGGCATTGGCCGAAGAGACCCAGTACTTC. Residues: CASSLALAEETQYF.

This clone has a single count. The chain's CDR3 is CAWSAFSGEQYF. The CDR3 coding sequence is TGTGCCTGGAGTGCCTTTTCAGGCGAGCAGTACTTC. The chain employs TRBV30 and TRBJ2-7; D remains unclear. The CDR3 is 12 residues long. The germline V and J ends were trimmed by 1 base and 6 bases, with 10 bases remaining between them. Germline CDR1 is GTSNPN and CDR2 is SVGIG (reference sequence).

This chain connects TRBV7-9 to TRBJ2-7, with no clear D. The V and J ends lost 4 bases and 2 bases respectively, with 15 bases between them. The germline gives CDR1 SEHNR, CDR2 FQNEAQ (reference sequence). This CDR3 spans 15 amino acids. CDR3 loop: CASSSIASQTYEQYF. CDR3 sequence (DNA): TGTGCCAGCAGCTCCATAGCTTCCCAGACCTACGAGCAGTACTTC.

This rearrangement joins TRBV4-2 to TRBJ1-6, with D uncertain. The CDR3 is 18 amino acids. Germline CDR1 is LGHNA and CDR2 is YNFKEQ. V was pared by 0 bases and J by 0 bases, with 12 bases between. The CDR3 loop is CASSQDPGYSSYNSPLHF. For the CDR3, the DNA is TGTGCCAGCAGCCAAGACCCAGGATACAGCTCCTATAATTCACCCCTCCACTTT.

The chain joins TRBV3-1 (or the pseudogene TRBV3-2) to TRBJ2-1; perhaps TRBD1 as D (6 bases). The CDR3 length is 15 residues. Germline CDR1 LGHDT, CDR2 YNNKEL (reference sequence). The V end lost 6 bases, the J end lost 8 bases, and 20 bases lay between the germline ends. The chain's CDR3 is CASSVRDTRGDEQFF. CDR3 nucleotides: TGTGCCAGCAGTGTCCGGGACACCCGAGGGGATGAGCAGTTCTTC.

The V and J genes are TRBV19 and TRBJ1-2; 10 positions agree with TRBD1. V was clipped by 3 bases and J by 2 bases; unmatched bases: 3. The CDR3 extends over 15 amino acids. CDR1 and CDR2 from the germline V gene are LNHDA and SQIVND (reference sequence). The CDR3 is CASSMGQGSNYGYTF. The CDR3, as DNA: TGTGCCAGTAGTATGGGACAGGGGAGCAACTATGGCTACACCTTC.

V is TRBV12-5 and J is TRBJ1-5, with D possibly TRBD1 on 5 matching bases. This CDR3 is 12 amino acids long. Trimming removed 8 bases at V and 1 base at J, with 6 bases between. CDR1 and CDR2 (germline): LGHNT, FRNRAP. CDR3 sequence reads: CASRQSNQPQHF. For the CDR3, the DNA is TGTGCTAGTCGACAGAGCAATCAGCCCCAGCATTTT. Based on the CDR3 plus reference TRBV12-5 and TRBJ1-5, the full variable domain is DARVTQTPRHKVTEMGQEVTMRCQPILGHNTVFWYRQTMMQGLELLAYFRNRAPLDDSGMPKDRFSAEMPDATLATLKIQPSEPRDSAVYFCASRQSNQPQHFGDGTRLSIL.

CDR3 DNA sequence: TGTGCCAGCAGTAGGGACAGGGGTCGTCTTGAAGCTTTCTTT. This gives the protein CASSRDRGRLEAFF. This chain joins TRBV2 and TRBJ1-1; 10 bases fit TRBD1. V was pared by 5 bases and J by 7 bases, with 7 bases of the junction left unmatched. The length of the CDR3 is 14 residues. Germline V gene data show CDR1 as SNHLY and CDR2 as FYNNEI.

The V call is TRBV19, the J call TRBJ2-7; a possible D gene is TRBD1 (7 bases). The CDR3 is 14 amino acids. Germline V gene lookup returns CDR1 LNHDA and CDR2 SQIVND (reference sequence). V dropped 3 bases and J dropped 4 bases, with 13 bases sitting between them. This CDR3 reads CASSMGGTEYEQYF. CDR3 coding DNA: TGTGCCAGTAGTATGGGCGGGACAGAATACGAGCAGTACTTC.

CDR3 region: CASSSLSSGANVLTF. CDR3 nucleotides: TGTGCCAGCAGCTCCTTGAGCTCTGGGGCCAACGTCCTGACTTTC. V gene TRBV5-4 combines with J gene TRBJ2-6; D ambiguous. Looked up from germline, CDR1 is SGHNT and CDR2 is YYREEE (reference sequence). This CDR3 has 15 amino acids. Trimming left V 3 bases short and J 0 bases short, with 7 bases between.